The 27 T cell receptor beta chains given below trace back to one sample, sequenced in a study of T cell repertoires in cytomegalovirus infection. No antigens are known for them. One entry per CDR3 protein results from TCRdb running MiXCR on the reads. The sample lists about 920,000 distinct CDR3 sequences, 30% to 40% occurring once. Sequenced here: cultured CD8+ T cells from PBMCs, sampled from culture after CMV antigen stimulation. Every receptor here comes from a human donor in good health (CMV status not recorded). Some clones in this sample may be carry-over from other donors' samples.

About this clonotype itself: The junction departs from the called germline gene at one end, perhaps through a read error. The V call is TRBV12-3 or TRBV12-4, the J call TRBJ2-2, with D maybe TRBD2 (7 bases). This CDR3 is 16 amino acids long. DNA of the CDR3: TGTGCCAGCAGTCGTTGGGGGGGCGTTGGCACCAGGGAGCTGTTTTTT. Protein sequence: CASSRWGGVGTRELFF.

The chain carries TRBV27 and TRBJ1-2; 7 bases align to TRBD1. This CDR3 is built from 15 residues. CDR1 and CDR2 (germline): MNHEY, SMNVEV (reference sequence). The V segment lost 1 base and the J segment 8 bases; nucleotides outside the gene matches: 10. The CDR3 region is CASSLLGQTIRGYTF. In DNA form, the CDR3 reads TGTGCCAGCAGTTTATTGGGACAGACGATTCGAGGCTACACCTTC.

The chain joins TRBV20-1 to TRBJ2-3, with TRBD1 matching over 7 bases. Trimming cost V 4 bases and J 3 bases; bases outside gene matches: 10. The germline V gene has CDR1 DFQATT and CDR2 SNEGSKA (reference sequence). There are 15 residues in the CDR3. CDR3 nucleotides: TGCAGTGCTATAAGGGAAGGGGGCATGACAGATACGCAGTATTTT. Encoded protein: CSAIREGGMTDTQYF.

The gene calls are TRBV27 and TRBJ1-1; no definite D call. V was trimmed by 3 bases and J by 11 bases, leaving 10 bases between them. This CDR3 spans 11 amino acids. The germline CDR1 and CDR2 sequences are MNHEY and SMNVEV (reference sequence). CDR3 region: CASSFQREAFF. The CDR3 DNA reads as TGTGCCAGCAGTTTTCAGAGGGAGGCTTTCTTT.

This chain links TRBV6-1 with TRBJ1-1; D is unclear. Trimming took 5 bases from V and 1 from J, leaving 14 bases between them. Germline assignment: CDR1 MNHNS and CDR2 SASEGT. This CDR3 region has 15 residues. Here the CDR3 reads CASSTPGLPNTEAFF. The CDR3 nucleotides are TGTGCCAGCAGTACACCCGGACTACCGAACACTGAAGCTTTCTTT.

The table lists this clonotype with a few counts. At one of its ends the junction is not consistent with the germline gene, which may arise from a read error. The gene calls are TRBV7-6 and TRBJ2-1; D possibly uses TRBD1 or TRBD2 (6 bases each). This CDR3 region has 17 residues. Germline CDR1 and CDR2: SGHVS and FNYEAQ. The CDR3 nucleotides are TGTGCCAACAGCTTAGGGGGAGGTTTACCGTCCTACAATGAGCAGTTCTTC. Protein product: CANSLGGGLPSYNEQFF.

Worth noting for this clonotype: A much larger clonotype is one base distant, so this may be a read error. V gene TRBV7-6 combines with J gene TRBJ1-1, with D maybe TRBD1 (6 bases). Trimming took 3 bases from V and 3 from J, leaving 14 bases between them. CDR3 length: 15 residues. Germline V gene sequence: CDR1 SGHVS, CDR2 FNYEAQ. The CDR3 sequence is CASSFIRNRDTEAFF. CDR3 DNA sequence: TGTGCCAGCAGCTTCATCCGGAACAGGGACACTGAAGCTTTCTTT.

A single count supports this clonotype. The rearrangement links TRBV2 to TRBJ2-3; possible D gene TRBD1, 5 bases. V gave up 2 bases and J gave up 6 bases, with 18 bases separating them. CDR1 SNHLY and CDR2 FYNNEI come from the germline V gene. The CDR3 is 16 residues long. The DNA of the CDR3 is TGTGCCAGCAGTGAAAGAGGCCCCTGGACAAGGGATACGCAGTATTTT. Encoded protein: CASSERGPWTRDTQYF.

Comment on this clonotype: An end of the junction differs from the germline gene, which may be a read error. The CDR3 sequence: CPSSQEMGLAGYHSTDTQYF. The DNA of the CDR3 is TGCCCCAGCAGCCAAGAAATGGGACTAGCGGGGTACCATAGCACAGATACGCAGTATTTT. The V and J genes are TRBV4-3 and TRBJ2-3; 13 bases agree with TRBD2. The CDR3 consists of 20 residues. Germline CDR1 and CDR2: LGHNA and YSLEER.

This clonotype was picked up many times. CDR3 DNA: TGTGCCAGCAGCCATACAGGAGGACTCTACAATGAGCAGTTCTTC. As protein: CASSHTGGLYNEQFF. The V and J genes are TRBV7-9 and TRBJ2-1; either TRBD1 or TRBD2 may fit D (5 bases each). The CDR3 covers 15 residues. Germline CDR1 reads SEHNR; CDR2 reads FQNEAQ (reference sequence). V lost 5 bases, J lost 3 bases, and 14 bases lay in between.

In this sample, this clonotype turned up a few times. The rearrangement uses TRBV27 and TRBJ2-1; possibly TRBD1 or TRBD2 for D (6 bases each). In germline, CDR1 is MNHEY, CDR2 SMNVEV (reference sequence). The CDR3 covers 11 residues. Trimming removed 3 bases from V and 15 bases from J, with 12 bases in between. The DNA for the CDR3 is TGTGCCAGCAGTTTTGGGGGGCGCCGGTTCTTC. Translating it yields CASSFGGRRFF.

The gene calls are TRBV6-6 and TRBJ2-7; weak D call: TRBD1 (5 bases). Germline V CDR1 and CDR2: MNHNY, SVGAGI (reference sequence). This CDR3 spans 14 amino acids. V was pared by 3 bases and J by 0 bases, with 9 bases between. The CDR3 is CASSYSRVSYEQYF. The CDR3, as DNA: TGTGCCAGCAGTTATTCCAGGGTCTCCTACGAGCAGTACTTC.

This clonotype appeared a few times. This chain joins TRBV12-5 and TRBJ2-2, with 9 bases that match TRBD1. There are 13 residues in the CDR3. Germline trimming cut 6 bases from V and 7 bases from J; bases unmatched to any gene: 3. Germline V gene data show CDR1 as LGHNT and CDR2 as FRNRAP. CDR3 nucleotides: TGTGCTAGTGGACAGGGGGCTAACGGGGAGCTGTTTTTT. It translates to CASGQGANGELFF.

The chain uses TRBV2 and TRBJ2-2; D is perhaps TRBD1 (5 bases). This CDR3 has 15 residues. Germline assignment: CDR1 SNHLY and CDR2 FYNNEI. The V and J ends lost 9 bases and 3 bases respectively, with 17 bases between them. The CDR3: CASQRGREHTGELFF. As DNA, the CDR3 is TGTGCCAGTCAACGTGGCAGGGAACACACCGGGGAGCTGTTTTTT.

The rearrangement links TRBV7-9 to TRBJ2-6; possibly TRBD2 for D (6 bases). Deletions cut 1 base from V and 0 bases from J, with 7 bases between. The length of the CDR3 is 16 residues. In germline, CDR1 is SEHNR, CDR2 FQNEAQ (reference sequence). DNA of the CDR3: TGTGCCAGCAGCTTAGGGAGGGCCTCTGGGGCCAACGTCCTGACTTTC. Translated, it gives CASSLGRASGANVLTF.

Details on this clonotype: A much larger clone lies one base from this, so it may be a read error. The chain carries TRBV11-2 and TRBJ2-2, with D maybe TRBD2 (5 bases). V was shortened by 7 bases and J by 5 bases, with 11 bases between the two germline ends. The V gene's germline CDR1 is SGHAT and CDR2 FQNNGV. This CDR3 region has 13 residues. The DNA of the CDR3 is TGTGCCAGCACCCCCCCGGGGACCGGGGAGCTGTTTTTT. Protein: CASTPPGTGELFF.

This rearrangement joins TRBV5-1 to TRBJ1-1; D is perhaps TRBD1 (5 bases). Per germline, CDR1 SGHRS and CDR2 YFSETQ. The CDR3 totals 16 residues. V gave up 3 bases and J gave up 2 bases, with 17 bases separating them. The CDR3 region is CASSSRVPTTNTEAFF. The CDR3 coding sequence is TGCGCCAGCAGCTCCAGGGTCCCGACCACAAACACTGAAGCTTTCTTT.

This clonotype was observed a few times. The chain employs TRBV7-9 and TRBJ2-7; D is perhaps TRBD2 (6 bases). V was cut by 5 bases and J by 2 bases, with 19 bases left in between. Germline assignment: CDR1 SEHNR and CDR2 FQNEAQ (reference sequence). CDR3 length: 16 amino acids. The CDR3 bases are TGTGCCAGCAGCCCTTCTATCTTAGCGGACCCCTACGAGCAGTACTTC. Protein product: CASSPSILADPYEQYF.

This clonotype was observed a few times. The chain joins TRBV18 to TRBJ1-2; D remains unclear. The CDR3 has 14 residues. Trimming shortened V by 2 bases and J by 5 bases, and 12 bases separated the two germline ends. The germline V gene encodes CDR1 KGHSH and CDR2 LQKENI. The CDR3 DNA sequence: TGTGCCAGCTCACCAAGCGCCCTCCTTTATGGCTACACCTTC. This encodes CASSPSALLYGYTF.

This clonotype showed up many times. The chain links TRBV5-4 to TRBJ2-1; 9 bases are shared with TRBD2. The CDR3 spans 16 residues. The trim removed 1 base at V and 5 bases at J, leaving 7 bases unmatched. Germline V gene lookup returns CDR1 SGHNT and CDR2 YYREEE (reference sequence). The CDR3 loop is CASSLRLAGANNEQFF. CDR3 nucleotide sequence: TGTGCCAGCAGCTTGAGGTTAGCGGGGGCTAACAATGAGCAGTTCTTC.

This clonotype has a count of ten or more. V is TRBV12-3 or TRBV12-4 and J is TRBJ2-3; 9 nucleotides align to TRBD2. The CDR3 is made up of 15 amino acids. Trimming at V came to 6 bases and at J to 4 bases, leaving 8 bases not matched to a gene. Written as DNA, the CDR3 is TGTGCCAGCAGCTATAGCGGGGGAGTGCCAGATACGCAGTATTTT. It is translated as CASSYSGGVPDTQYF.

This clonotype was seen a few times. The genes are TRBV10-3 and TRBJ2-6; tentatively, D is TRBD1 (6 bases). Trimming stripped 6 bases from V and 0 bases from J, with 18 bases between. This CDR3 is 18 amino acids long. Germline V lookup: CDR1 ENHRY, CDR2 SYGVKD. The CDR3 is CAIRSREQGDSGANVLTF. The CDR3 DNA sequence: TGTGCCATCAGGAGCCGGGAACAGGGAGACTCTGGGGCCAACGTCCTGACTTTC.

There are many counts of this clonotype. The CDR3 sequence: CASSYPGGENTEAFF. CDR3 sequence (DNA): TGTGCCAGCAGTTACCCAGGGGGGGAGAACACTGAAGCTTTCTTT. The chain carries TRBV7-9 and TRBJ1-1; 7 bases align to TRBD1. The CDR3 contains 15 residues. CDR1 and CDR2 (germline): SEHNR, FQNEAQ (reference sequence). V was clipped by 6 bases and J by 1 base; unmatched bases: 8.

This clonotype was found many times. The chain combines TRBV12-3 or TRBV12-4 with TRBJ1-1; no firm D call. The CDR3 sequence is 13 residues long. Trimming removed 3 bases at V and 8 bases at J, with 13 bases between. CDR3 sequence: CASSLIPDREAFF. CDR3 nucleotide sequence: TGTGCCAGCAGTTTGATACCTGATCGGGAAGCTTTCTTT.

This clonotype was detected many times. The chain combines TRBV7-2 with TRBJ2-6; 14 nucleotides match TRBD2. J was trimmed by 4 bases and V by 5 bases; bases with no gene match: 7. The CDR3 consists of 18 residues. From germline, CDR1 is SGHTA and CDR2 FQGNSA. This CDR3 reads CASSPRLAGGTGANVLTF. DNA of the CDR3: TGTGCCAGCAGCCCCAGACTAGCGGGGGGGACAGGGGCCAACGTCCTGACTTTC.

The V call is TRBV7-9, the J call TRBJ2-7; weak D call: TRBD1 (5 bases). The ends were cut back, 3 bases at V and 6 bases at J, with 12 bases in the middle. The CDR3 contains 13 residues. Germline V lookup: CDR1 SEHNR, CDR2 FQNEAQ (reference sequence). Written as DNA, the CDR3 is TGTGCCAGCAGCTTTCAACCAGGGTTCGAGCAGTACTTC. This sequence encodes CASSFQPGFEQYF.

The chain carries TRBV6-4 and TRBJ2-3, with a weak D call TRBD1 (5 bases). V was shortened by 5 bases and J by 7 bases, with 10 bases between the two germline ends. There are 12 residues in the CDR3. CDR1 is MRHNA and CDR2 is SNTAGT in the germline V gene. CDR3 protein: CASSRDSYTQYF. DNA of the CDR3: TGTGCCAGCAGTCGCGACAGCTATACGCAGTATTTT.